The next 4 T cell receptor beta chains were all read from a single sample in a study of OX40 agonist ivuxolimab in advanced cancers. Produced via immunoSEQ multiplex PCR; TCRdb's table is partial and in-frame only. The data contain more than 45,000 clones, approximately 81% of them seen just once; the ten biggest clones take up 3.5% to 5.5%. This material consisted of CD4+ or CD8+ T cells sorted from blood, taken in a trial of the OX40 agonist ivuxolimab. The receptor source for this set is an adult with an advanced solid tumor such as melanoma, head and neck, liver or kidney cancer.

This sequence joins TRBV6-1 and TRBJ1-1, with D tentatively TRBD1 (6 bases). The CDR3 spans 13 residues. Deletions cut 6 bases from V and 3 bases from J, with 11 bases between. CDR1 is MNHNS, CDR2 SASEGT, per germline. The CDR3 nucleotides read TGTGCCAGCAGCCCGGGACAACACACTGAAGCTTTCTTT. Residues: CASSPGQHTEAFF.

The chain uses TRBV12-5 and TRBJ1-2, with 7 bases that match TRBD1. Per germline, CDR1 LGHNT and CDR2 FRNRAP. The V and J ends lost 5 bases and 4 bases, in that order; junction bases with no gene match: 4. CDR3 length: 13 amino acids. CDR3 DNA: TGTGCTAGTGGTGACAGGGTAGGCTATGGCTACACCTTC. Protein: CASGDRVGYGYTF.

This clone was counted a single time. The chain employs TRBV25-1 and TRBJ2-5, with 7 nucleotides matching TRBD1. CDR1 and CDR2 (germline): MGHDK, SYGVNS. Losses at the gene ends were 4 bases for V and 1 base for J; bases not matched to a gene: 9. The CDR3 contains 16 residues. CDR3 sequence: CASSAFVGQAQETQYF. CDR3 DNA sequence: TGTGCCAGCAGTGCTTTTGTTGGACAGGCCCAAGAGACCCAGTACTTC. The whole variable domain, remainder taken from reference TRBV25-1 and TRBJ2-5, is EADIYQTPRYLVIGTGKKITLECSQTMGHDKMYWYQQDPGMELHLIHYSYGVNSTEKGDLSSESTVSRIRTEHFPLTLESARPSHTSQYLCASSAFVGQAQETQYFGPGTRLLVL.

This sequence joins TRBV25-1 and TRBJ2-7; 7 bases are a match to TRBD2. Per germline, CDR1 MGHDK and CDR2 SYGVNS. The CDR3 contains 16 residues. V lost 6 bases and J lost 3; bases outside the gene matches: 14. CDR3 amino acids: CASSDVSGAALYEQYF. DNA of the CDR3: TGTGCCAGCAGCGATGTCAGCGGGGCTGCCCTCTACGAGCAGTACTTC.